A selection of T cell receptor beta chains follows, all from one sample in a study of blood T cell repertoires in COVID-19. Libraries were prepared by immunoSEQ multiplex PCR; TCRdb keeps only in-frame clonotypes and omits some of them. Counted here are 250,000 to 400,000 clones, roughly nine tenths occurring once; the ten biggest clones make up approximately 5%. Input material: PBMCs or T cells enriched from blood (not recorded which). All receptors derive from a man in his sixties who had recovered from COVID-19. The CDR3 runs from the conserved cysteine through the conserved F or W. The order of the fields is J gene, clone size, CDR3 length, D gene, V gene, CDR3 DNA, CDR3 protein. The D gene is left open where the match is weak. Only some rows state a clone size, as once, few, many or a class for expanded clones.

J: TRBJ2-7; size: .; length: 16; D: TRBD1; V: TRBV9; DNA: TGTGCCAGCAGCGTGTATAACAGGGGGCGTATGGGCGAGCAGTACTTC; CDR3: CASSVYNRGRMGEQYF
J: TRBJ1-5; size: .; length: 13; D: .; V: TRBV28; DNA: TGTGCCAGCAGTCCTCCCTCCTTACAGCCCCAGCATTTT; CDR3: CASSPPSLQPQHF
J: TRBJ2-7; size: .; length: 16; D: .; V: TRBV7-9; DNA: TGTGCCAGCAGCTTAGGGGGTAGCGTCCCGCCTCGGGAGCAGTACTTC; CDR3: CASSLGGSVPPREQYF
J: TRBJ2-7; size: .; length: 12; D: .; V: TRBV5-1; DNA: TGCGCCAGCAGCTTGGACTTCTACGAGCAGTACTTC; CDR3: CASSLDFYEQYF
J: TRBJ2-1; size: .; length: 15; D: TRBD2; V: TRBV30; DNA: TGTGCCTGGAGGGTGGGGACTAGCGCCTACAATGAGCAGTTCTTC; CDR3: CAWRVGTSAYNEQFF
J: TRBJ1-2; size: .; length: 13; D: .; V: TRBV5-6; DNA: TGTGCCAGCAGCCTCAGGGGTGACTATGGCTACACCTTC; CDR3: CASSLRGDYGYTF
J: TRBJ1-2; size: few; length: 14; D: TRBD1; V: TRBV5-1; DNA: TGCGCCAGCAGCTTCCAGGGGGCAAACTATGGCTACACCTTC; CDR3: CASSFQGANYGYTF
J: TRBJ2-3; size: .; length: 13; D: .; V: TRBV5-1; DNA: TGCGCCAGCAGCTTAGGGGGCACAGATACGCAGTATTTT; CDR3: CASSLGGTDTQYF
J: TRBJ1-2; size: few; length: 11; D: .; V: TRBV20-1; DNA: TGCAGACCGGGGAGTAACTATGGCTACACCTTC; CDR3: CRPGSNYGYTF
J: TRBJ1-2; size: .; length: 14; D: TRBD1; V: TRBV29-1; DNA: TGCAGCGTTGTGGTGACAGGGAGTTCGGAGGGCTACACCTTC; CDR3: CSVVVTGSSEGYTF
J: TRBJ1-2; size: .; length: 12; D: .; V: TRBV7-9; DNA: TGTGCCAGCAGCTTAACAGCCTATGGCTACACCTTC; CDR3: CASSLTAYGYTF
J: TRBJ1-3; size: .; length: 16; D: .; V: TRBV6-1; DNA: TGTGCCAGCAGTGTAGAGGTGATTTTTGGCGGAAACACCATATATTTT; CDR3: CASSVEVIFGGNTIYF
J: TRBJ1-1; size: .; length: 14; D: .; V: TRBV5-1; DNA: TGCGCCAGCAGCTTTACCTTTACAAACACTGAAGCTTTCTTT; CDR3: CASSFTFTNTEAFF
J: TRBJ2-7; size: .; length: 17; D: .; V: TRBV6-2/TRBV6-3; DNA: TGTGCCAGCAGTGGCCCTTACAGGAAGGGCACCCTCTACGAGCAGTACTTC; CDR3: CASSGPYRKGTLYEQYF
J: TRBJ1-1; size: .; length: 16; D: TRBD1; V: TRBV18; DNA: TGTGCCAGCTCCTTTGGACAGGGTGGGTTGGGCACTGAAGCTTTCTTT; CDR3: CASSFGQGGLGTEAFF
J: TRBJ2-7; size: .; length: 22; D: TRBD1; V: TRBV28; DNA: TGTGCCAGCAGTTTAAGGGGACAGGGTGATTGGTATGGGGTAGGACCGACCTACGAGCAGTACTTC; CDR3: CASSLRGQGDWYGVGPTYEQYF
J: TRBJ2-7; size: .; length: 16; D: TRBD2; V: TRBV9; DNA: TGTGCCAGCAGCCGCCGGGATAGCGGGAAGACCTACGAGCAGTACTTC; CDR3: CASSRRDSGKTYEQYF
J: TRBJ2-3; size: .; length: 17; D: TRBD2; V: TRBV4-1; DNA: TGCGCCAGCAGCCAAGATCGGGCTAGCGGAAGCACAGATACGCAGTATTTT; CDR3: CASSQDRASGSTDTQYF
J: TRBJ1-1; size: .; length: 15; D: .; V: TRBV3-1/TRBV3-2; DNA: TGTGCCAGCAGCCAATTGCAGGACTTGAACACTGAAGCTTTCTTT; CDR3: CASSQLQDLNTEAFF
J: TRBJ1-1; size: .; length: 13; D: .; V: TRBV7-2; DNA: TGTGCCAGCAGCTTAGTACAGTACACTGAAGCTTTCTTT; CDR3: CASSLVQYTEAFF
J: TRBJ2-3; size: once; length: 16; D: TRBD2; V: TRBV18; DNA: TGTGCCAGCTCACCAAATAGCGGGAGGGCCACAGATACGCAGTATTTT; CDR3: CASSPNSGRATDTQYF
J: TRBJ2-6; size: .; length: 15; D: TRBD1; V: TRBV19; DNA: TGTGCCAGTAGCCCAGGACAGGGGGCGGCCAACGTCCTGACTTTC; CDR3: CASSPGQGAANVLTF
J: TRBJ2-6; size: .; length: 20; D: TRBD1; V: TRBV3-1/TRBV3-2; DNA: TGTGCCAGCAGCCAATATCTAATGGGACAGGCCAGCTCTGGGGCCAACGTCCTGACTTTC; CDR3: CASSQYLMGQASSGANVLTF
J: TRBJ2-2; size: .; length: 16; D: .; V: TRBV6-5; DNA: TGTGCCAGCAGTTATCAGGGCGCAAGGGACACCGGGGAGCTGTTTTTT; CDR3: CASSYQGARDTGELFF
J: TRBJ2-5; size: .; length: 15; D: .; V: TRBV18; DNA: TGTGCCAGCTCACCCGGAAAAGGGGGAATGGAGACCCAGTACTTC; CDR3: CASSPGKGGMETQYF
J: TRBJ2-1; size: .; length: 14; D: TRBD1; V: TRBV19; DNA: TGTGCCAGTAGGCGGGACAGGGCACAAAATGAGCAGTTCTTC; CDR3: CASRRDRAQNEQFF
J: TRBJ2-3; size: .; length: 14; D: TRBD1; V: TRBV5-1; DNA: TGCGCCAGCAGCTCCGGACAGGGAGCAGATACGCAGTATTTT; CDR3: CASSSGQGADTQYF
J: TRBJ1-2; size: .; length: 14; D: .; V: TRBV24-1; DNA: TGTGCCACCAGTGACTACAGGTCTACCTATGGCTACACCTTC; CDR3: CATSDYRSTYGYTF
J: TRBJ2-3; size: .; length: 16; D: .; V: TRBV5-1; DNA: TGCGCCAGCAGCCCAAGTATTAGCGCAGCCACAGATACGCAGTATTTT; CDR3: CASSPSISAATDTQYF